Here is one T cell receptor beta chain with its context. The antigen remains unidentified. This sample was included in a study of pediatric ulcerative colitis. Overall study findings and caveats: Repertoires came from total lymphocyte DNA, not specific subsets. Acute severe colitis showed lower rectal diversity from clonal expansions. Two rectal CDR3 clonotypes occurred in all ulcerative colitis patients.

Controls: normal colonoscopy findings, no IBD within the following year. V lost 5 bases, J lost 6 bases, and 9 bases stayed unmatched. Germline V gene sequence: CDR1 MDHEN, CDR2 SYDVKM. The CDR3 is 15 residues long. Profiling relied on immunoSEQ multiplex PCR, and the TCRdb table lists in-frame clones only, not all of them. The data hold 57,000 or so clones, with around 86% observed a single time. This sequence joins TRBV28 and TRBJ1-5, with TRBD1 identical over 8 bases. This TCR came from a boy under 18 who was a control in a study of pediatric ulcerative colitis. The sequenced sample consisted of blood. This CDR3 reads CASSPDRVGSQPQHF. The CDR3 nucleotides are TGTGCCAGCAGTCCGGACAGGGTAGGTAGTCAGCCCCAGCATTTT. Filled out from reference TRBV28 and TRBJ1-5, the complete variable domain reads DVKVTQSSRYLVKRTGEKVFLECVQDMDHENMFWYRQDPGLGLRLIYFSYDVKMKEKGDIPEGYSVSREKKERFSLILESASTNQTSMYLCASSPDRVGSQPQHFGDGTRLSIL.